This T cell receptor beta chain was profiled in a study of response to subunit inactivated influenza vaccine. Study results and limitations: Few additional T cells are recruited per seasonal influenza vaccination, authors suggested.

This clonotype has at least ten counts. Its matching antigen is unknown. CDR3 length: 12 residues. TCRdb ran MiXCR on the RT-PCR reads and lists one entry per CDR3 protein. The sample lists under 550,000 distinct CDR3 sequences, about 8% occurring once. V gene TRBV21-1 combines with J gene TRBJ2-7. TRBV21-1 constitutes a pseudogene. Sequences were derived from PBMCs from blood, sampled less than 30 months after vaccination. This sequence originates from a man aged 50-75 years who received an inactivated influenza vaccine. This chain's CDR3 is CASSKRSYEQYF. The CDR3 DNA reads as TGTGCCAGCAGCAAGCGATCCTACGAGCAGTACTTC.